This T cell receptor (beta chain) was sequenced in a study of T cells in localized non-small cell lung cancer. Study-wide results and caveats: Among blood samples, higher T cell density accompanied longer overall survival.

This clone appeared a few times. What it binds is not known. Profiled with immunoSEQ multiplex PCR; TCRdb holds only in-frame clones, not every one. The sample carries some 3,100 clones, about 31% recorded once. Trimming left V 4 bases short and J 0 bases short, with 7 bases between. This CDR3 has 14 amino acids. Germline V gene lookup returns CDR1 SGHNT and CDR2 YENEEA. V and J are TRBV11-3 and TRBJ2-1; D not resolved. This TCR was sampled from a woman between 40 and 69 years old with stage I squamous cell lung carcinoma. Sequenced here: lung tumor tissue, sampled before any cancer treatment. CDR3 amino acids: CASSSDGSYNEQFF. CDR3 coding DNA: TGTGCCAGCAGCTCGGACGGCTCCTACAATGAGCAGTTCTTC. The full variable domain, completed using reference TRBV11-3 and TRBJ2-1, is EAGVVQSPRYKIIEKKQPVAFWCNPISGHNTLYWYLQNLGQGPELLIRYENEEAVDDSQLPKDRFSAERLKGVDSTLKIQPAELGDSAVYLCASSSDGSYNEQFFGPGTRLTVL.